This T cell receptor (beta chain) was found in a study of T cells in Graves' hyperthyroidism and ophthalmopathy. Amplification targeted TCR beta CDR3 regions from RNA transcripts. HTBI primers were used for first-round RT-PCR of the TCR CDR3. TCRdb used MiXCR to reprocess the multiplex PCR reads, holding one entry per CDR3 protein. The table records about 180,000 distinct CDR3 sequences, approximately 17% of them present only once. This clonotype showed up many times. V shed 5 bases and J shed 0 bases, with 8 bases lying between them. The CDR3 extends over 13 amino acids. Per germline, CDR1 DFQATT and CDR2 SNEGSKA (reference sequence).

The TCR sequence derives from a woman between 45 and 65 years old with Graves' hyperthyroidism. The sample comprised blood. This chain connects TRBV20-1 to TRBJ1-5, with a possible D match to TRBD1 (5 bases). The CDR3 DNA follows: TGCAGTGCTGTCAGGGTTAGCAATCAGCCCCAGCATTTT. Protein sequence: CSAVRVSNQPQHF.